Detailed here is one TCR beta chain. The antigen it binds to is not known. Nothing much larger sits one base from this clone, and base qualities are not available. The data are from a study of technical replicates of blood from a handful of donors (dated by TCRdb to 2015 to 2018). Library preparation used the immunoSEQ multiplex PCR assay. This is the immuneACCESS table as TCRdb keeps it, with only in-frame sequences that have V and J called. A part of the clones is gone; compared with another copy, unresolved V genes explain less than half, and the rest is unexplained. The table for this sample lists more than 90,000 clones; under 97% of them were counted only once. The ten top clones hold 0.22% of the sample. The CDR3 has 15 amino acids, counting the end cysteine and phenylalanine. The retained sequence is limited to the CDR3, 45 bases, with the frame set at the first base. V gives up 4 bases and J gives up 7 bases, and the segment between their germline ends measures 14 bases. CDR1 and CDR2, looked up from the germline V gene, are KGHSY and FQNENV.

Sequenced material: T cells isolated from PBMCs. This chain is built from TRBV16 and TRBJ1-6, with TRBD1 tentatively as D gene (5 bases match). This clonotype was obtained from a human donor in good health. CDR3 region: CASSRQSRLNSPLHF. The nucleotides read TGTGCCAGCAGCCGACAGTCCCGTTTAAATTCACCCCTCCACTTT.